This TCR beta chain appears in the sequencing data of a study of CD8+ T cells in alopecia areata. Extraction of RNA preceded its reverse transcription into cDNA, which served as the sequencing template. TCRdb's table, derived via immunoSEQ multiplex PCR, lists solely in-frame clones and lacks some. Counted here are about 190,000 clones, around 60% occurring once; the ten biggest clones make up about 12%. CDR3 size: 12 residues. The V and J ends lost 4 bases and 5 bases respectively, with 12 bases between them. Germline V gene data show CDR1 as SQVTM and CDR2 as ANQGSEA. This clone was seen only a few times. Treatment noted: oral pan-JAK inhibitor, 5-10 mg twice daily.

The specimen comprised CD8+ T cells sorted from blood, sampled at week 24, from a patient treated with tofacitinib. The rearrangement links TRBV29-1 to TRBJ2-7; a possible D gene is TRBD2 (5 bases). This receptor was taken from a human donor with alopecia areata. The CDR3 nucleotides read TGCAGCGTTGGACCGGAGCGGAACGAGCAGTACTTC. It specifies CSVGPERNEQYF.